This T cell receptor beta chain was obtained from a study of siplizumab effects on memory and regulatory T cells. Study-level points and caveats: Versus roughly 27% in controls, the mappable alloreactive CD4+ clones averaged 68.8% Treg-derived with siplizumab. Naive versus memory phenotype went unassigned for roughly 75-97% of proliferating CD4+ or CD8+ clones. Unstimulated subsets contained matches for only a minor fraction of alloreactive clones.

This CDR3 has 15 amino acids. Germline V gene lookup returns CDR1 MNHNS and CDR2 SASEGT. The germline V and J ends were trimmed by 8 bases and 0 bases, with 14 bases remaining between them. Assays captured 90,000 or so TCR templates per sample. The repertoire was sequenced with immunoSEQ multiplex PCR; TCRdb's copy has only in-frame clones and lacks some. The sample holds about 100,000 clones, around 94% seen once. On this clone itself: The antigen remains undetermined.

Input material: non-Treg CD4+ T cells sorted from blood. The V and J genes are TRBV6-1 and TRBJ1-5; D unresolved. This receptor was taken from a human donor in good health. The CDR3 nucleotides read TGTGCCAGCGTACGAAGGACGGATAGCAATCAGCCCCAGCATTTT. It specifies CASVRRTDSNQPQHF.